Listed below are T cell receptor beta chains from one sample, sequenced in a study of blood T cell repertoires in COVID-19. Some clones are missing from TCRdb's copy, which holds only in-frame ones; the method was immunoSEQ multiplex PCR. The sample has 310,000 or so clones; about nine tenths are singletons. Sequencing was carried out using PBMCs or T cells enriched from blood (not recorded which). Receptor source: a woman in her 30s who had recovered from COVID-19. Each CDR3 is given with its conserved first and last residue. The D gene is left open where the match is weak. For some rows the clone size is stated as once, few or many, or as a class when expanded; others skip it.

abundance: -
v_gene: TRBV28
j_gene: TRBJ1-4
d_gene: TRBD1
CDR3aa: CASSPGGRPNEKLFF
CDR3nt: TGTGCCAGCAGCCCAGGGGGGAGACCTAATGAAAAACTGTTTTTT

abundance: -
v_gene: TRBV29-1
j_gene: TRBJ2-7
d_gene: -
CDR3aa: CSVEYAARAYEQYF
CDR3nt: TGCAGCGTTGAGTACGCTGCGCGAGCCTACGAGCAGTACTTC

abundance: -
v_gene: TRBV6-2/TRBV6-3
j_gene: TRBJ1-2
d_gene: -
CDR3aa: CASSLTGRNGYTF
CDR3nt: TGTGCCAGCAGTTTAACAGGGAGAAATGGCTACACCTTC

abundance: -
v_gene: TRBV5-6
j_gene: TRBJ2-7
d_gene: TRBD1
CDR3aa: CASSQRGLAGYYEQYF
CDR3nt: TGTGCCAGCAGCCAAAGGGGGCTAGCAGGTTACTACGAGCAGTACTTC

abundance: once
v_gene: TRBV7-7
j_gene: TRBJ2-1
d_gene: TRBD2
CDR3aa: CASSLVAGGDNEQFF
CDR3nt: TGTGCTAGCAGCTTAGTTGCGGGAGGGGACAATGAGCAGTTCTTC

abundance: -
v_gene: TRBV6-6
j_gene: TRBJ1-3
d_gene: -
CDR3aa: CASTVSAGNTIYF
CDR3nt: TGTGCCAGCACTGTATCGGCTGGAAACACCATATATTTT

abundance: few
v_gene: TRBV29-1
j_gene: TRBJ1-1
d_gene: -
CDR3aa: CSSVQGNTEAFF
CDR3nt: TGCAGCTCCGTACAGGGGAACACTGAAGCTTTCTTT

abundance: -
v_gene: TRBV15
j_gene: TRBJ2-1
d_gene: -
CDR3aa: CATSREALARNEQFF
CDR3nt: TGTGCCACCAGCAGAGAGGCGCTAGCCCGAAATGAGCAGTTCTTC

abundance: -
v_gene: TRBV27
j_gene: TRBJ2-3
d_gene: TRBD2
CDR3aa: CASRPGLAGVGDTQYF
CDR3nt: TGTGCCAGCAGACCGGGACTAGCGGGAGTGGGAGATACGCAGTATTTT

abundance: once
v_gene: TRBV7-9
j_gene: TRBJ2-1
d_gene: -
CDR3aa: CASHAGLPFLREQFF
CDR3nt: TGTGCCAGCCACGCGGGACTCCCTTTCTTAAGGGAGCAGTTCTTC

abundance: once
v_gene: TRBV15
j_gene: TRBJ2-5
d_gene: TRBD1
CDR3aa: CATSSFDRGYGETQYF
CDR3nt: TGTGCCACCAGCAGTTTCGACAGGGGGTATGGAGAGACCCAGTACTTC

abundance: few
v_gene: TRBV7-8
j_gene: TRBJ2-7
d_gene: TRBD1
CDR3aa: CASSLATGTGGEQYF
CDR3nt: TGTGCCAGCAGCTTAGCTACCGGGACAGGGGGCGAGCAGTACTTC

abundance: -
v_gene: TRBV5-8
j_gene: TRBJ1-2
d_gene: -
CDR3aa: CASSFAGGANYGYTF
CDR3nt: TGTGCCAGCAGTTTTGCGGGCGGCGCTAACTATGGCTACACCTTC

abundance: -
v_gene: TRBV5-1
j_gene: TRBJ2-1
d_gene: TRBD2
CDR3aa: CASTRLLAGGPHEQFF
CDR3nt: TGCGCCAGCACTCGCCTACTAGCGGGAGGTCCCCATGAGCAGTTCTTC

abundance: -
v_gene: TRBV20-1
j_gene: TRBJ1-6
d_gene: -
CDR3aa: CSADRGSPLHF
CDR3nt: TGCAGTGCGGATAGAGGCTCACCCCTCCACTTT

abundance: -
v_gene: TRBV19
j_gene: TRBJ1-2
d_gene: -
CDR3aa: CASSVDSYGYTF
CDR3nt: TGTGCCAGTAGTGTCGACAGCTATGGCTACACCTTC

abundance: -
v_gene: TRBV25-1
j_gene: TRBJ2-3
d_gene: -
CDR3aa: CASSEAQGLNTDTQYF
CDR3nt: TGTGCCAGCAGTGAGGCTCAGGGTCTAAACACAGATACGCAGTATTTT

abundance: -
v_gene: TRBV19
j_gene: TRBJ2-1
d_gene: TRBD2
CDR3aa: CASSFSGSPYNEQFF
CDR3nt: TGTGCCAGTAGTTTTAGCGGGAGTCCCTACAATGAGCAGTTCTTC

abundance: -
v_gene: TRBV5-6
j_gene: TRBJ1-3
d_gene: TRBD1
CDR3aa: CASRRIGDRGFSGNTIYF
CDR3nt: TGTGCCAGCAGGCGAATTGGCGACAGGGGGTTCTCTGGAAACACCATATATTTT

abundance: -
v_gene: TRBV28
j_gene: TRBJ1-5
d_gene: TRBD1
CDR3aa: CASSFGTGINQPQHF
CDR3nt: TGTGCCAGCAGTTTTGGGACAGGGATCAATCAGCCCCAGCATTTT

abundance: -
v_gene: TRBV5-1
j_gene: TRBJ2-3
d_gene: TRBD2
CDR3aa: CASSLTSGTSTDTQYF
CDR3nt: TGCGCCAGCAGCCTGACTAGCGGGACTAGCACAGATACGCAGTATTTT

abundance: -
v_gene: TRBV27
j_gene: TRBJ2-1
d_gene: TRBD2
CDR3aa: CASSNPSGGSYNEQFF
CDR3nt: TGTGCCAGCAGTAACCCCTCGGGAGGCTCCTACAATGAGCAGTTCTTC

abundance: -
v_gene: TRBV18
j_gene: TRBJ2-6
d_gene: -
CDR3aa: CASSPGPGANVLTF
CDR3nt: TGTGCCAGCTCACCAGGGCCCGGGGCCAACGTCCTGACTTTC

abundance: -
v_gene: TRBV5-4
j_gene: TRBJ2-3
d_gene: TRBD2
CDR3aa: CASSFAGGSTDTQYF
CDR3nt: TGTGCCAGCAGCTTTGCGGGAGGGAGCACAGATACGCAGTATTTT

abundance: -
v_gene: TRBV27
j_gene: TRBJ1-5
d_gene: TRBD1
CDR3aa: CASRQTGYSNQPQHF
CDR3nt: TGTGCCAGCAGGCAGACAGGGTATAGCAATCAGCCCCAGCATTTT

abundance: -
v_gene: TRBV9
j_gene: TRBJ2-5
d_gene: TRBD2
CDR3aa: CASSVGATSGMSETQYF
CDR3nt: TGTGCCAGCAGCGTAGGAGCGACTAGCGGGATGTCGGAGACCCAGTACTTC

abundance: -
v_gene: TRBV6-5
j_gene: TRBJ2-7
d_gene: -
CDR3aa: CASTPGRGYEQYF
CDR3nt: TGTGCCAGCACACCGGGTAGGGGTTACGAGCAGTACTTC

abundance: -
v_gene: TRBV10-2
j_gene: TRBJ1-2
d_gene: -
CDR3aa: CASSASGSGPYGYTF
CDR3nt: TGCGCCAGCAGTGCTTCGGGGTCGGGCCCATATGGCTACACCTTC

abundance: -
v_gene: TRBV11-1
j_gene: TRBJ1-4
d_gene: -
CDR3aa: CASGQLNEKLFF
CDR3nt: TGTGCCAGCGGACAGCTCAATGAAAAACTGTTTTTT

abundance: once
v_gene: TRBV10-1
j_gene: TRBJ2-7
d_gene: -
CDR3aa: CASSESAVNHEQYF
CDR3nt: TGCGCCAGCAGTGAGTCCGCAGTTAACCACGAGCAGTACTTC

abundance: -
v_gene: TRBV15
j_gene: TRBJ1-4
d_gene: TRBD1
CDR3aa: CATSRGDREEKLFF
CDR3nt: TGTGCCACCAGCAGAGGGGACAGGGAGGAAAAACTGTTTTTT

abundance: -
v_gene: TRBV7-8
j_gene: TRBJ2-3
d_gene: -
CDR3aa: CASSFPIGVRDTQYF
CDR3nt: TGTGCCAGCAGCTTCCCTATTGGAGTGCGGGATACGCAGTATTTT

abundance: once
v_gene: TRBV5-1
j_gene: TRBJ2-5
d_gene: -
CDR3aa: CASSLASGFQETQYF
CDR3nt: TGCGCCAGCAGCTTGGCGTCGGGGTTCCAAGAGACCCAGTACTTC

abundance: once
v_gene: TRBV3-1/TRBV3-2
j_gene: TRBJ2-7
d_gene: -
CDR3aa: CASSRQGGASYEQYF
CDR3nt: TGTGCCAGCAGCCGGCAGGGGGGCGCCTCCTACGAGCAGTACTTC

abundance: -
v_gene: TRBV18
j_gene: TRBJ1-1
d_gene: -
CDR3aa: CASSPPPGITEAFF
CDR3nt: TGTGCCAGCTCACCACCGCCGGGGATCACTGAAGCTTTCTTT

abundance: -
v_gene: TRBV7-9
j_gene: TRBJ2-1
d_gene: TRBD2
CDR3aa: CASSLAVSGGYNEQFF
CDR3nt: TGTGCCAGCAGCTTAGCGGTTAGCGGGGGCTACAATGAGCAGTTCTTC

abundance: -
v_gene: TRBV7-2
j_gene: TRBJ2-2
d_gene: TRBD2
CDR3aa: CASSPRGLAGAGELFF
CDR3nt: TGTGCCAGCAGCCCTCGTGGACTAGCGGGAGCCGGGGAGCTGTTTTTT

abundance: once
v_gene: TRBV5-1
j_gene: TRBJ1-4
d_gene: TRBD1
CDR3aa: CASSSTGAVLEKLFF
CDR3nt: TGCGCCAGCAGCTCAACAGGGGCGGTTCTTGAAAAACTGTTTTTT

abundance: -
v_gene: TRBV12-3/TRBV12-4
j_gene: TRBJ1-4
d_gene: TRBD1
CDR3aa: CASSRDRGAKLFF
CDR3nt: TGTGCCAGCAGCCGGGACAGGGGTGCAAAACTGTTTTTT

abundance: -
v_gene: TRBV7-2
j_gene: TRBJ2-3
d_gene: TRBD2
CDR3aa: CASRLAGGGDTQYF
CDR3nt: TGTGCCAGCAGGCTAGCGGGAGGGGGGGATACGCAGTATTTT

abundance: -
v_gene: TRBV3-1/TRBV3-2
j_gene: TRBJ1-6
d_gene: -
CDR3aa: CASISLHF
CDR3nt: TGTGCCAGCATTAGCCTCCACTTT